The clone carrying this TCR beta chain was picked up a small number of times. What it binds is unknown. One end of the junction fails to match germline, which may point to a read error. A 10-nucleotide random UMI tagged transcripts in template-switch 5'RACE cDNA synthesis. Over 190 million TCR-beta sequences from 15-18 subjects came out of each sequencing run. TCRdb passed the 5' RACE reads through MiXCR, listing each CDR3 protein once. Of approximately 82,000 distinct CDR3 sequences in the sample, under 15% are singletons; the top ten hold under 6%. CDR1 and CDR2 (germline): LNHNV, YYDKDF (reference sequence). This CDR3 contains 14 residues. These data belong to a study of neurological immune-mediated disorders. Findings and limits, study-wide: HTLV-1-associated myelopathy displayed the greatest TCR clonal expansion, and multiple sclerosis exhibited the smallest, lower than that of healthy controls.

The time point is: longitudinal time-point 2. The unsorted libraries were generated from a total of 2 million PBMCs, which had been stored in RNAlater at -80 C. V is TRBV15 and J is TRBJ2-7, with a tentative D call TRBD1 (6 bases). Input material: PBMCs. The sequence was obtained from a female donor with HTLV-1-associated myelopathy (HAM/TSP). This CDR3 reads CATSRDRQDREQYF. CDR3 DNA sequence: TGTGCTACCAGCAGAGATCGACAGGATCGCGAGCAGTACTTC.